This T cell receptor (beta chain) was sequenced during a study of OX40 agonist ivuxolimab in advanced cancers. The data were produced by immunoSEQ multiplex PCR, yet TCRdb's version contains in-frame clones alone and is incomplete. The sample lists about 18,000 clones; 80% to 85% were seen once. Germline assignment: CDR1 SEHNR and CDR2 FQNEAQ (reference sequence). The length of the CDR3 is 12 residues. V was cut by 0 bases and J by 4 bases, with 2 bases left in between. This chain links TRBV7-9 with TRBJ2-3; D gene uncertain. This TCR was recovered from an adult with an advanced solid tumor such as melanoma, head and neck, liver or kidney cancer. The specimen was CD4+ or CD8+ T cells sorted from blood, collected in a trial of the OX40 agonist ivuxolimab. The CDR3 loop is CASSLAADTQYF. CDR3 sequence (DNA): TGTGCCAGCAGCTTAGCGGCAGATACGCAGTATTTT.